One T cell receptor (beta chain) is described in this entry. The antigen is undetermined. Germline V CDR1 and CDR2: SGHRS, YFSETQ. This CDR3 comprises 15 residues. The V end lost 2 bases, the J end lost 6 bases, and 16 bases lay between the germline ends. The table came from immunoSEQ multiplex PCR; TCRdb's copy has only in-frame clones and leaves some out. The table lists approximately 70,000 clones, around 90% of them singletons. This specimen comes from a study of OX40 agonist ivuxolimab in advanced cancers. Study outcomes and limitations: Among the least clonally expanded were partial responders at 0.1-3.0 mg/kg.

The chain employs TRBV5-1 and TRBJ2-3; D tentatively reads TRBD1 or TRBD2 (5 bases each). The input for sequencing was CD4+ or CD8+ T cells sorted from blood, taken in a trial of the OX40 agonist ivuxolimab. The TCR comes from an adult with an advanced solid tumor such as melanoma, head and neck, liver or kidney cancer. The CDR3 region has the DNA TGCGCCAGCAGCTTAGGTCCGAGGGGAATGGATACGCAGTATTTT. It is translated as CASSLGPRGMDTQYF.